This T cell receptor (beta chain) was captured by sequencing in a study of shared clonotypes between healthy human individuals. Findings and limits, study-wide: Larger estimated richness was generally seen in naive subsets than in memory subsets.

Germline assignment: CDR1 SNHLY and CDR2 FYNNEI. This CDR3 spans 10 amino acids. The V end lost 5 bases, the J end lost 9 bases, and 5 bases lay between the germline ends. This clone was observed a single time. Its antigen remains unidentified. Terminally differentiated effector memory CD45RA+ cells were excluded by CCR7 positive selection of CD45RO-negative cells. It was 150 to 250 ng DNA, 33,000 or so T cell genomes, that sorted-subset replicate PCRs used. Clones were read by immunoSEQ multiplex PCR, and TCRdb kept only the in-frame ones, dropping some. The sample carries hundreds of thousands of clones, almost 95% recorded once.

This TCR was sampled from a man aged 30 to 45 in good health. The sample was naive CD8+ T cells sorted from blood. The rearrangement links TRBV2 to TRBJ2-1; no firm D call. Written as DNA, the CDR3 is TGTGCCAGCAGTTTGATTGAGCAGTTCTTC. Residues: CASSLIEQFF.